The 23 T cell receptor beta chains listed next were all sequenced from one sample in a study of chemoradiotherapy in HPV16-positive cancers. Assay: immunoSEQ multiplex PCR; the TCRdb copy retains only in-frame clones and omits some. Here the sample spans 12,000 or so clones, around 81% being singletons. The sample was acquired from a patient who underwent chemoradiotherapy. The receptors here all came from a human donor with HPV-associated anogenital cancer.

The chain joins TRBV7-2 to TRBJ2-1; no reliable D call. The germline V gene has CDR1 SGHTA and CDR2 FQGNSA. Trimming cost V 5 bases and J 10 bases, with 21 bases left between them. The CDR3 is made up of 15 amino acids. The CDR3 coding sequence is TGTGCCAGCAGCAGTACTTTGGGTGACCAGAGGGAGCAGTTCTTC. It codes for CASSSTLGDQREQFF.

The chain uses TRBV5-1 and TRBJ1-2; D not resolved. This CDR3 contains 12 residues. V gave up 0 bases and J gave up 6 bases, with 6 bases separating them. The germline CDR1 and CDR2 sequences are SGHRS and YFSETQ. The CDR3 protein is CASSLDRHGYTF. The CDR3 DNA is TGCGCCAGCAGCTTGGACAGACATGGCTACACCTTC.

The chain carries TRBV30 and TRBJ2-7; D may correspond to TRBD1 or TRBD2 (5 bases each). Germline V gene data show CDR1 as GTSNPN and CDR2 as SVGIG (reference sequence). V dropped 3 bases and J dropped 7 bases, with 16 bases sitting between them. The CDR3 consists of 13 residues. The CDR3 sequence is CAWSPRGVGEQYF. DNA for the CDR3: TGTGCCTGGAGCCCTCGAGGGGTGGGGGAGCAGTACTTC.

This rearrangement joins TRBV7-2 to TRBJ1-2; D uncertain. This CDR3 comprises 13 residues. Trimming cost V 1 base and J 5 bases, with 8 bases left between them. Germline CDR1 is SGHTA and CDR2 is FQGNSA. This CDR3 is CASSLGGRYGYTF. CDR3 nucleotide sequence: TGTGCCAGCAGCTTAGGTGGACGGTATGGCTACACCTTC. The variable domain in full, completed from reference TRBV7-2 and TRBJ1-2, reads GAGVSQSPSNKVTEKGKDVELRCDPISGHTALYWYRQSLGQGLEFLIYFQGNSAPDKSGLPSDRFSAERTGGSVSTLTIQRTQQEDSAVYLCASSLGGRYGYTFGSGTRLTVV.

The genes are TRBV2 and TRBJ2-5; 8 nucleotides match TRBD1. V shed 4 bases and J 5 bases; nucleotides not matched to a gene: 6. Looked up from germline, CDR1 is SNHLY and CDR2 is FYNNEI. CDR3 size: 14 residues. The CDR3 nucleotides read TGTGCCAGCAGTGGGGCAGGGGGCCGTGAGACCCAGTACTTC. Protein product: CASSGAGGRETQYF.

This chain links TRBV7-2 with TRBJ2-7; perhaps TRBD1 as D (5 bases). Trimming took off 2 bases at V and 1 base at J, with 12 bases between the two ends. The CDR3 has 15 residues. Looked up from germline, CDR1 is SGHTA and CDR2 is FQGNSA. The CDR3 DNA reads TGTGCCAGCAGCTTATCCTTGGGGCCGTCCTACGAGCAGTACTTC. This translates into CASSLSLGPSYEQYF.

Written as DNA, the CDR3 is TGTGCCAGCAGTGGAAGGGACCGTCTTGGCAATCAGCCCCAGCATTTT. Translated, it gives CASSGRDRLGNQPQHF. V gene TRBV6-1 combines with J gene TRBJ1-5; D is perhaps TRBD1 (5 bases). CDR1 and CDR2 (germline): MNHNS, SASEGT. V lost 4 bases and J lost 2, with 15 bases in between. The CDR3 runs 16 residues.

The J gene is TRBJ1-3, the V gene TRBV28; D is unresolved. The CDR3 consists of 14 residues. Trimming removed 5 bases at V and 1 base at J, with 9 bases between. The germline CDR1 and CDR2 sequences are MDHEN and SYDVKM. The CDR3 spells CASSLLRSGNTIYF. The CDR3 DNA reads TGTGCCAGCAGTCTGCTGAGATCTGGAAACACCATATATTTT.

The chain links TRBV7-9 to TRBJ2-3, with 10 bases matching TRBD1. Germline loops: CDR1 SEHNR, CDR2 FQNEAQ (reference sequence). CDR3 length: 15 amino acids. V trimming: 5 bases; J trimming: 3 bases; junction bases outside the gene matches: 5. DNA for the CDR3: TGTGCCAGCAGCCGGACAGGGGGTGGGACAGATACGCAGTATTTT. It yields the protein CASSRTGGGTDTQYF.

For the CDR3, the DNA is TGTGCCAGCAGCTCCCACGGACTTTCAGATACGCAGTATTTT. Amino acids: CASSSHGLSDTQYF. The chain has TRBV7-8 and TRBJ2-3; perhaps TRBD2 as D (5 bases). Looked up from germline, CDR1 is SGHVS and CDR2 is FQNEAQ. Trimming removed 4 bases at V and 4 bases at J, with 12 bases between. The CDR3 runs 14 residues.

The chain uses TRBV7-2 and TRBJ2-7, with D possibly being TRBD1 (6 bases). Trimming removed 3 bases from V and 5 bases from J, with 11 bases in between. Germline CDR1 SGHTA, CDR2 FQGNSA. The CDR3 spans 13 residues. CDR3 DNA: TGTGCCAGCAGCTTGCACAGGGCCAACGAGCAGTACTTC. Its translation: CASSLHRANEQYF.

As DNA, the CDR3 is TGCGCCAGCAGCTTCGGGGGGGGTTCTAGCACAGATACGCAGTATTTT. Protein sequence: CASSFGGGSSTDTQYF. The chain recombines TRBV5-1 with TRBJ2-3; TRBD2 matches 8 bases. CDR3 length: 16 amino acids. The V gene's germline CDR1 is SGHRS and CDR2 YFSETQ. V dropped 2 bases and J dropped 0; count of bases not matched to a gene: 5.

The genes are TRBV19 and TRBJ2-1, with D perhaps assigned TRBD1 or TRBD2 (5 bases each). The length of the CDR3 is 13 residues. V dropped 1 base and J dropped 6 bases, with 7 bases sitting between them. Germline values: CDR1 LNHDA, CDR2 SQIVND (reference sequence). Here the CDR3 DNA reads TGTGCCAGTAGTATAGGGGACGGCAATGAGCAGTTCTTC. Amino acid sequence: CASSIGDGNEQFF.

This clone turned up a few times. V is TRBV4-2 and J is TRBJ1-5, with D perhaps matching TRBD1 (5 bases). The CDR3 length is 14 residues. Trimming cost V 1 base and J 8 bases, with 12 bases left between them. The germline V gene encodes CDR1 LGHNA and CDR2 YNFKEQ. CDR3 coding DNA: TGTGCCAGCAGCCAAGGACAGTGGGGAAAGCCCCAGCATTTT. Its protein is CASSQGQWGKPQHF.

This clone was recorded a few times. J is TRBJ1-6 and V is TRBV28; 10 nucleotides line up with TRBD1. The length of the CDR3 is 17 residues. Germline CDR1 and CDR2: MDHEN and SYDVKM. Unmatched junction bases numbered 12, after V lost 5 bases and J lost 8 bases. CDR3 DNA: TGTGCCAGCAGTCTCCCTCTGCAGGGACAGGGGTATTCACCCCTCCACTTT. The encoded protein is CASSLPLQGQGYSPLHF.

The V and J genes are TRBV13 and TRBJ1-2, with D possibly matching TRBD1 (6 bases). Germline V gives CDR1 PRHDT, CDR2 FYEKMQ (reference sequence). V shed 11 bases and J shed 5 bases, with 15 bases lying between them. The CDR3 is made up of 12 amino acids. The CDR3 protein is CAARTDPYGYTF. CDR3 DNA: TGTGCCGCTCGGACAGACCCATATGGCTACACCTTC.

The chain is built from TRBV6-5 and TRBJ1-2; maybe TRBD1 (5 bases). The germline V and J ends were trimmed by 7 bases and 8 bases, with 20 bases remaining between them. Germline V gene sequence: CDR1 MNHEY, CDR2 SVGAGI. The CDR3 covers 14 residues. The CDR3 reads CASTNLGGRTGYTF. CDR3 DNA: TGTGCCAGCACCAACCTTGGGGGACGGACGGGCTACACCTTC.

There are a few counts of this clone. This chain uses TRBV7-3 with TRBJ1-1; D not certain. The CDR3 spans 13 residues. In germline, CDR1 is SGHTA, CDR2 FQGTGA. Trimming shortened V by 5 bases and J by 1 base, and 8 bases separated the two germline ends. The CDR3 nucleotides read TGTGCCAGCAGCCCACGCAGGAACACTGAAGCTTTCTTT. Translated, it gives CASSPRRNTEAFF.

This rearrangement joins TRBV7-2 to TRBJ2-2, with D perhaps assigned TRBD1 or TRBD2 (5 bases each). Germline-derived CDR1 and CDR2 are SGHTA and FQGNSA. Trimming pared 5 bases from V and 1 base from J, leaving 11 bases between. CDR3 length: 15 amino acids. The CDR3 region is CASSQRTLNTGELFF. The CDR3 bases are TGTGCCAGCAGCCAGCGGACACTGAACACCGGGGAGCTGTTTTTT. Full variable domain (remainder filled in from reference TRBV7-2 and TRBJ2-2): GAGVSQSPSNKVTEKGKDVELRCDPISGHTALYWYRQSLGQGLEFLIYFQGNSAPDKSGLPSDRFSAERTGGSVSTLTIQRTQQEDSAVYLCASSQRTLNTGELFFGEGSRLTVL.

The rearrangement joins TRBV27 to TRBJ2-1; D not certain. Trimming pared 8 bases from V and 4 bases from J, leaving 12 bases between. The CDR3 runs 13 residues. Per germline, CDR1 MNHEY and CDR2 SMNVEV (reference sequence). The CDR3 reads CASARAVYNEQFF. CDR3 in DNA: TGTGCCAGCGCTCGGGCTGTTTACAATGAGCAGTTCTTC.

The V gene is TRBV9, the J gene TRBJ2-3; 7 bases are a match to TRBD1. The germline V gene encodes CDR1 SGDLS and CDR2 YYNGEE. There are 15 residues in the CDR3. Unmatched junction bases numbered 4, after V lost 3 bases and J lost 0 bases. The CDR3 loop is CASSARQGSTDTQYF. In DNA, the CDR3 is TGTGCCAGCAGCGCACGACAGGGTAGCACAGATACGCAGTATTTT.

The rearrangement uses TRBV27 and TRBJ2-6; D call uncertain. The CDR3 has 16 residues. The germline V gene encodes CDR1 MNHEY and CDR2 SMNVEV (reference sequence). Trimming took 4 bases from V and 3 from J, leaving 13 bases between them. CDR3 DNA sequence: TGTGCCAGCAGTTCGGAAAGCACGAGTGGGGCCAACGTCCTGACTTTC. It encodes CASSSESTSGANVLTF.

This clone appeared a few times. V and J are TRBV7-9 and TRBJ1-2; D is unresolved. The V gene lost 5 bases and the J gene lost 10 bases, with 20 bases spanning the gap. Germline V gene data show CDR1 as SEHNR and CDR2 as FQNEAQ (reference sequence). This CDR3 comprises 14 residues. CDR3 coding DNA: TGTGCCAGCAGCCGGACGTCTGGAAGCTTAGCCTACACCTTC. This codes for CASSRTSGSLAYTF.